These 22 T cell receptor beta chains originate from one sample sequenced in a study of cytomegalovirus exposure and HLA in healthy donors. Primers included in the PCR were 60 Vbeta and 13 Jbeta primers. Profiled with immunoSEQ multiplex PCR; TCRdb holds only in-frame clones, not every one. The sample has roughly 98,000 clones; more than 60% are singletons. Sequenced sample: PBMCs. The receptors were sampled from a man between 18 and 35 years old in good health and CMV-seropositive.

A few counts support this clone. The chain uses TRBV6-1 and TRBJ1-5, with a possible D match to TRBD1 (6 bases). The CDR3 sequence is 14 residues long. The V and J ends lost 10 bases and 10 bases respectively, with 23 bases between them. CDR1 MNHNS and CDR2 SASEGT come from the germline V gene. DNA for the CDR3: TGTGCCATCTTAGGGGGGGGTGGAAAGGCACCCCAGCATTTT. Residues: CAILGGGGKAPQHF.

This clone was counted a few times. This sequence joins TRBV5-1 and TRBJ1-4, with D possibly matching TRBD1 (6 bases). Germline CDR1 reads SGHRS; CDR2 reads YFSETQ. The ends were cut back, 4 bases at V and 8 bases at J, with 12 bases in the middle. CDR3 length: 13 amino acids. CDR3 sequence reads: CASSGDRFEKLFF. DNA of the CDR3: TGCGCCAGCAGCGGAGACAGGTTCGAAAAACTGTTTTTT.

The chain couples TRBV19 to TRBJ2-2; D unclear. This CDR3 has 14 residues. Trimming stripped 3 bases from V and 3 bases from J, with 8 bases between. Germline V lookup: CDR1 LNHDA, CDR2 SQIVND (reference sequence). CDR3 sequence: CASSILTYTGELFF. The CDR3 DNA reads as TGTGCCAGTAGTATCCTGACATACACCGGGGAGCTGTTTTTT.

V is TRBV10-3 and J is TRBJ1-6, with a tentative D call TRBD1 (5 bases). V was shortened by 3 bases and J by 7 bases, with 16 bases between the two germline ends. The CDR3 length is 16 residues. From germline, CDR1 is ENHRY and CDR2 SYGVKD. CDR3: CAISEWEDRLNSPLHF. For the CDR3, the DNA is TGTGCCATCAGTGAATGGGAAGACAGATTAAATTCACCCCTCCACTTT.

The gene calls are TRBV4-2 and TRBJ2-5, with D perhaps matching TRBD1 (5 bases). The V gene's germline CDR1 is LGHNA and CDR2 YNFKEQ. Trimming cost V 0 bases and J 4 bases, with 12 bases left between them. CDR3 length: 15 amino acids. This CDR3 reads CASSQEATGGETQYF. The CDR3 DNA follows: TGTGCCAGCAGCCAAGAAGCCACAGGCGGAGAGACCCAGTACTTC.

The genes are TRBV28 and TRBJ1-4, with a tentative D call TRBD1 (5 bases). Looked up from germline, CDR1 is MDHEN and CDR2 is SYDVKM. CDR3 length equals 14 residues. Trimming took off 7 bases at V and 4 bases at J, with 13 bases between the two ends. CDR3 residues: CASKPGPHNEKLFF. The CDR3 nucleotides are TGTGCCAGCAAACCAGGGCCCCATAATGAAAAACTGTTTTTT.

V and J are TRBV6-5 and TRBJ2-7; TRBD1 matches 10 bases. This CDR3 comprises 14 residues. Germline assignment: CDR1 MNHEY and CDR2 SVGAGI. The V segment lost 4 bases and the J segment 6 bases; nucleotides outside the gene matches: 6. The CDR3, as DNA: TGTGCCAGCAGTTCTCGGACAGGGGGAGTCGAGCAGTACTTC. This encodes CASSSRTGGVEQYF.

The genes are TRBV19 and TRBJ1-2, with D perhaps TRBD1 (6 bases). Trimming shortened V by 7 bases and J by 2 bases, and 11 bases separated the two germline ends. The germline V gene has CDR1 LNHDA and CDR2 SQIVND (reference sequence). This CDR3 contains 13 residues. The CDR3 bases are TGTGCCAGTATGGACAGCTTAAACTATGGCTACACCTTC. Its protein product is CASMDSLNYGYTF. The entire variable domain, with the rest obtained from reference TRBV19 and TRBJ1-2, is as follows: DGGITQSPKYLFRKEGQNVTLSCEQNLNHDAMYWYRQDPGQGLRLIYYSQIVNDFQKGDIAEGYSVSREKKESFPLTVTSAQKNPTAFYLCASMDSLNYGYTFGSGTRLTVV.

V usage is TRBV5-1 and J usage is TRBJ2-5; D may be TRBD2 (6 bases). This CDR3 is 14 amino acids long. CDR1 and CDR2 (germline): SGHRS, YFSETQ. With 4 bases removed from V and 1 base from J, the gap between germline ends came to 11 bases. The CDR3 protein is CASSPPGVQETQYF. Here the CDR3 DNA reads TGCGCCAGCAGCCCGCCGGGAGTCCAAGAGACCCAGTACTTC.

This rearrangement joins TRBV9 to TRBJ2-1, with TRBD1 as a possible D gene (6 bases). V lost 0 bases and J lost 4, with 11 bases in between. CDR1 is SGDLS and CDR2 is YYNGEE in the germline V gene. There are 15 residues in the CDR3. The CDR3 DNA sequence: TGTGCCAGCAGCGTAGACAGGGCCCTTTACAATGAGCAGTTCTTC. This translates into CASSVDRALYNEQFF.

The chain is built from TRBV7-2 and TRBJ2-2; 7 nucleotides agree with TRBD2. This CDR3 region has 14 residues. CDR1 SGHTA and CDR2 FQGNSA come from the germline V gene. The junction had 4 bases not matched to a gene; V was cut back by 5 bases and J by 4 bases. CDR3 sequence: CASSQRGRTGELFF. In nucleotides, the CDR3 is TGTGCCAGCAGCCAGCGGGGACGCACCGGGGAGCTGTTTTTT.

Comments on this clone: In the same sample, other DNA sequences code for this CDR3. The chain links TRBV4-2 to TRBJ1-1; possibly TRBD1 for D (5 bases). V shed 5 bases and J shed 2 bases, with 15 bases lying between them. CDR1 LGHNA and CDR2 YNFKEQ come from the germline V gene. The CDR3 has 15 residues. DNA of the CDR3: TGTGCCAGCAGCGGAGGGGTACCTTTAAACACTGAAGCTTTCTTT. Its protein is CASSGGVPLNTEAFF.

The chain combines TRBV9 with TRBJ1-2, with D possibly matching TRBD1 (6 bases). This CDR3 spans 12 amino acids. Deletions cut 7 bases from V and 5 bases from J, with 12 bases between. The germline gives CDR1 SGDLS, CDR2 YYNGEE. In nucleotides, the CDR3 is TGTGCCAGCGGACAGAACTTTTATGGCTACACCTTC. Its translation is CASGQNFYGYTF.

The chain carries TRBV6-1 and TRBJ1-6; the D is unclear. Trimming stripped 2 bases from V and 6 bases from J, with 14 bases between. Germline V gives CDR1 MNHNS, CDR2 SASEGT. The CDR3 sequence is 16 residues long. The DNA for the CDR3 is TGTGCCAGCAGTGAACAGGTGGGCCCTCCTAATTCACCCCTCCACTTT. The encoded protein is CASSEQVGPPNSPLHF.

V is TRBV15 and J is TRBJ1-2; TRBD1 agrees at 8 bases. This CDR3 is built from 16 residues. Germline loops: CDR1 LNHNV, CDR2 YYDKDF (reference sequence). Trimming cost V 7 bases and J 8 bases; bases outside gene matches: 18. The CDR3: CATTPSRDRGVAGYTF. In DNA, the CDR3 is TGTGCCACCACCCCATCCCGCGACAGGGGTGTGGCGGGCTACACCTTC.

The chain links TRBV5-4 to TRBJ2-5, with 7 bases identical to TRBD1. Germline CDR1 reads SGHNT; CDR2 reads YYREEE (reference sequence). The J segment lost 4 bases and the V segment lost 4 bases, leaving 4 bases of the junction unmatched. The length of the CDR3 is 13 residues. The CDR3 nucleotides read TGTGCCAGCAGCAAACAGGGGAGAGAGACCCAGTACTTC. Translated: CASSKQGRETQYF.

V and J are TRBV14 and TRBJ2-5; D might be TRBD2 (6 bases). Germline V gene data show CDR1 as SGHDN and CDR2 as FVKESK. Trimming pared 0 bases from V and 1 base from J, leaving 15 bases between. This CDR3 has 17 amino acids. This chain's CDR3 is CASSQDKVRRAQETQYF. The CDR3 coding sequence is TGTGCCAGCAGCCAAGATAAGGTGCGGAGGGCCCAAGAGACCCAGTACTTC.

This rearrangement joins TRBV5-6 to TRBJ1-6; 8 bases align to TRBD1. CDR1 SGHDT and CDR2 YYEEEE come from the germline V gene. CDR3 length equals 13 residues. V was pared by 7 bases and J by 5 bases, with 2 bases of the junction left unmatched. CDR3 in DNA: TGTGCCAGCCGGGACAGGAATAATTCACCCCTCCACTTT. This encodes CASRDRNNSPLHF.

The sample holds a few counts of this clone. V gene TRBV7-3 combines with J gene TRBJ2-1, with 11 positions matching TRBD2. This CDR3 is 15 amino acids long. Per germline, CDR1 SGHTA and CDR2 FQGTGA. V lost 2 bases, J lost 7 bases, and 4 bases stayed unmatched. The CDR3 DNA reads TGTGCCAGCAGCTTAGCTAGCGGGGGGTTAAATGAGCAGTTCTTC. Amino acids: CASSLASGGLNEQFF.

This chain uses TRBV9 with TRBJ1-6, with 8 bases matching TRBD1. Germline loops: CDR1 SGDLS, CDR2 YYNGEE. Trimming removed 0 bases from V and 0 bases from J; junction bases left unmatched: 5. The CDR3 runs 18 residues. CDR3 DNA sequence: TGTGCCAGCAGCGTAGGGGGGACAGGACTCTCCTATAATTCACCCCTCCACTTT. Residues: CASSVGGTGLSYNSPLHF. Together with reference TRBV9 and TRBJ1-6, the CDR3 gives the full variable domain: DSGVTQTPKHLITATGQRVTLRCSPRSGDLSVYWYQQSLDQGLQFLIQYYNGEERAKGNILERFSAQQFPDLHSELNLSSLELGDSALYFCASSVGGTGLSYNSPLHFGNGTRLTVT.

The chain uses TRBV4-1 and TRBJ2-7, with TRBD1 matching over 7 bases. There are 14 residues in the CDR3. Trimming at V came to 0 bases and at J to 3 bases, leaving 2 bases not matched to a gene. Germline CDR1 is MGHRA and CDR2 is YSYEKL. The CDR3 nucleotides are TGCGCCAGCAGCCAAGAACAGGGGTTCTACGAGCAGTACTTC. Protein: CASSQEQGFYEQYF.

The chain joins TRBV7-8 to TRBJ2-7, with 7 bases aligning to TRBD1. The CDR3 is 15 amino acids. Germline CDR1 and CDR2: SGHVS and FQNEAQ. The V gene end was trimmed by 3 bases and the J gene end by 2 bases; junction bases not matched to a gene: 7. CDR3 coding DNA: TGTGCCAGCAGCTTGAGACAGGGCCCAACCTACGAGCAGTACTTC. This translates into CASSLRQGPTYEQYF.